Listed here are 26 T cell receptor beta chains from one sample, sequenced in a study of regulatory T cells in long-lasting Graves disease. Described time point: newly diagnosed GD, antithyroid drugs for less than 3 months. PBMC RNA served as the TCR library source. In building TCR beta libraries, iRepertoire HTBI primers were used together with Arm-PCR of CDR3 regions. Using its own MiXCR run on the multiplex PCR reads, TCRdb lists one record per CDR3 protein. Of about 470,000 distinct CDR3 sequences listed, more than 13% are singletons. These data were also filed under a second study, of T cells in Graves' hyperthyroidism and ophthalmopathy.

Sequencing was performed on peripheral blood mononuclear cells (PBMCs), taken at new diagnosis, from a patient treated with antithyroid drugs. The source of these receptors is a woman aged 25 to 39 with Graves disease.

This clonotype was seen ten or more times. The chain combines TRBV5-1 with TRBJ1-4, with D unclear. The CDR3 extends over 17 amino acids. Trimming left V 6 bases short and J 6 bases short, with 24 bases between. Germline lookup yields CDR1 SGHRS and CDR2 YFSETQ. The CDR3 sequence is CASKVPWPAMPDEKLFF. CDR3 coding DNA: TGCGCCAGCAAGGTACCCTGGCCGGCGATGCCGGATGAAAAACTGTTTTTT.

As regards this clonotype: A much larger clonotype is one base distant, so this may be a read error. This chain uses TRBV3-1 with TRBJ2-7, with D uncertain. The length of the CDR3 is 11 residues. Germline assignment: CDR1 LGHDT and CDR2 YNNKEL (reference sequence). CDR3 nucleotides: TGTGCCAGCAGCCGCGCCCTGGAGCAGCACTTC. It translates to CASSRALEQHF.

This clonotype has a single count. This chain uses TRBV12-3 or TRBV12-4 with TRBJ2-1, with TRBD2 matching 14 bases. The CDR3 sequence is 15 residues long. With V trimmed by 9 bases and J by 6 bases, 7 bases remained unmatched. This chain's CDR3 is CASGLAGGLFNEQFF. CDR3 DNA sequence: TGTGCCAGTGGACTAGCGGGAGGACTCTTCAATGAGCAGTTCTTC.

This clonotype was recorded at least ten times. V and J are TRBV2 and TRBJ1-6; D unclear. Trimming removed 6 bases from V and 9 bases from J, with 6 bases in between. The CDR3 spans 11 residues. From germline, CDR1 is SNHLY and CDR2 FYNNEI. CDR3 amino acids: CASSLGSPLHF. In DNA form, the CDR3 reads TGTGCCAGCAGCTTAGGTTCACCCCTCCACTTT. Using reference TRBV2 and TRBJ1-6 for the parts outside the CDR3, the full variable domain is EPEVTQTPSHQVTQMGQEVILRCVPISNHLYFYWYRQILGQKVEFLVSFYNNEISEKSEIFDDQFSVERPDGSNFTLKIRSTKLEDSAMYFCASSLGSPLHFGNGTRLTVT.

This clonotype showed up just a few times. The gene calls are TRBV5-1 and TRBJ1-2, with D perhaps TRBD1 (6 bases). Germline lookup yields CDR1 SGHRS and CDR2 YFSETQ. Trimming shortened V by 0 bases and J by 6 bases, and 15 bases separated the two germline ends. The CDR3 covers 15 residues. CDR3: CASSLGSPQGNGYTF. CDR3 in DNA: TGCGCCAGCAGCTTGGGATCCCCACAGGGTAATGGCTACACCTTC.

The chain is built from TRBV28 and TRBJ2-1; D possibly corresponds to TRBD2 (6 bases). This CDR3 is 13 amino acids long. Trimming left V 8 bases short and J 9 bases short, with 17 bases between. In germline, CDR1 is MDHEN, CDR2 SYDVKM. CDR3: CASGVGGRSEQFF. Written as DNA, the CDR3 is TGTGCCAGCGGGGTAGGAGGGCGGTCTGAGCAGTTCTTC.

This clonotype has a count of ten or more. In DNA form, the CDR3 reads TGTGCCAGCAGTACCCGGACAGGGAACACTGAAGCTTTCTTT. Translated: CASSTRTGNTEAFF. J is TRBJ1-1 and V is TRBV12-3 or TRBV12-4, with TRBD1 identical over 7 bases. The CDR3 sequence is 14 residues long. The junction had 4 bases not matched to a gene; V was cut back by 5 bases and J by 1 base.

This clonotype has ten or more counts. The chain has TRBV4-1 and TRBJ2-4; 9 nucleotides match TRBD2. Trimming removed 2 bases from V and 8 bases from J; junction bases left unmatched: 7. This CDR3 is built from 15 residues. Germline V lookup: CDR1 MGHRA, CDR2 YSYEKL. The DNA of the CDR3 is TGCGCCAGCAGCCAATCCACGGCGGGGGGGTACATTCAGTACTTC. This encodes CASSQSTAGGYIQYF.

This clonotype was detected many times. The rearrangement uses TRBV24-1 and TRBJ1-1; perhaps TRBD1 as D (6 bases). There are 15 residues in the CDR3. The V gene's germline CDR1 is KGHDR and CDR2 SFDVKD. Trimming pared 5 bases from V and 1 base from J, leaving 13 bases between. CDR3 in DNA: TGTGCCACCAGTGTGTCGGAGGACAGGAACACTGAAGCTTTCTTT. Protein product: CATSVSEDRNTEAFF.

This clonotype was seen many times. V usage is TRBV28 and J usage is TRBJ2-1; 9 bases are a match to TRBD1. The CDR3 covers 18 residues. The V and J ends lost 6 bases and 0 bases, in that order; junction bases with no gene match: 12. CDR1 MDHEN and CDR2 SYDVKM come from the germline V gene. This CDR3 reads CASSPEIGQGSSYNEQFF. The CDR3 nucleotides are TGTGCCAGCAGCCCGGAGATAGGACAGGGGAGCTCCTACAATGAGCAGTTCTTC.

This clonotype was counted many times. V gene TRBV5-5 combines with J gene TRBJ2-1; unclear D gene. V shed 0 bases and J shed 3 bases, with 4 bases lying between them. This CDR3 spans 13 amino acids. Germline V lookup: CDR1 SGHKS, CDR2 YYEKEE (reference sequence). DNA of the CDR3: TGTGCCAGCAGCTTGGGGTTCTACAATGAGCAGTTCTTC. This sequence encodes CASSLGFYNEQFF.

CDR3 region: CASSQEGRRGDTQYF. CDR3 coding DNA: TGTGCCAGCAGCCAAGAAGGCCGACGAGGAGATACGCAGTATTTT. The chain is built from TRBV4-2 and TRBJ2-3, with D unclear. CDR1 LGHNA and CDR2 YNFKEQ come from the germline V gene. CDR3 size: 15 residues. The V gene lost 0 bases and the J gene lost 5 bases, with 12 bases spanning the gap.

This clonotype was seen only a few times. The chain employs TRBV18 and TRBJ1-5, with D hard to call. Germline CDR1 reads KGHSH; CDR2 reads LQKENI. The CDR3 has 15 residues. Between the trimmed V and J ends, which lost 2 bases and 2 bases, there was a span of 10 bases. In nucleotides, the CDR3 is TGTGCCAGCTCACCATACGGGTCCGGCAATCAGCCCCAGCATTTT. This sequence encodes CASSPYGSGNQPQHF.

This clonotype was detected only a few times. V usage is TRBV19 and J usage is TRBJ2-3; D assignment may be TRBD1 or TRBD2 (5 bases each). V lost 6 bases, J lost 0 bases, and 16 bases lay in between. This CDR3 has 16 residues. Germline V gene sequence: CDR1 LNHDA, CDR2 SQIVND (reference sequence). CDR3 sequence (DNA): TGTGCCAGTAGCTCAGGGCAGCGGATTAGCACAGATACGCAGTATTTT. This encodes CASSSGQRISTDTQYF.

The rearrangement joins TRBV30 to TRBJ2-7, with 7 nucleotides matching TRBD2. This CDR3 has 16 residues. J lost 5 bases, V lost 0 bases, and 13 bases had no gene match. CDR1 and CDR2 (germline): GTSNPN, SVGIG (reference sequence). The CDR3 protein is CAWSVVSGLLKDEQYF. The CDR3 DNA is TGTGCCTGGAGTGTAGTTTCGGGACTACTAAAGGACGAGCAGTACTTC.

This clonotype showed up many times. The rearrangement uses TRBV29-1 and TRBJ1-1; maybe TRBD1 (5 bases). V lost 8 bases and J 1 base, leaving 20 bases between the germline ends. The CDR3 length is 15 residues. Germline CDR1 is SQVTM and CDR2 is ANQGSEA. In DNA form, the CDR3 reads TGCAGCTCATTGGGGGGTGGGCTTGCGAACACTGAAGCTTTCTTT. Residues: CSSLGGGLANTEAFF.

This clonotype has ten or more counts. This chain connects TRBV11-3 to TRBJ1-1; the D is unclear. Trimming took off 2 bases at V and 7 bases at J, with 17 bases between the two ends. The germline V gene encodes CDR1 SGHNT and CDR2 YENEEA. This CDR3 contains 15 residues. CDR3 DNA sequence: TGTGCCAGCAGCTTAAGATGGGTGGGAATCGATGAAGCTTTCTTT. It yields the protein CASSLRWVGIDEAFF.

This clonotype was seen at least ten times. V is TRBV7-8 and J is TRBJ2-1, with D perhaps matching TRBD1 or TRBD2 (5 bases each). Looked up from germline, CDR1 is SGHVS and CDR2 is FQNEAQ. The V end was cut by 5 bases, the J end by 6 bases, with 11 bases between. CDR3 size: 13 residues. The CDR3: CASSSRGGNEQFF. The CDR3 region has the DNA TGTGCCAGCAGCAGCCGGGGCGGCAATGAGCAGTTCTTC.

The chain employs TRBV30 and TRBJ2-1; 9 nucleotides match TRBD2. With V trimmed by 2 bases and J by 0 bases, 11 bases remained unmatched. The CDR3 totals 18 residues. Germline V CDR1 and CDR2: GTSNPN, SVGIG (reference sequence). The CDR3 here is CAWSTPSGTGNSYNEQFF. The CDR3, as DNA: TGTGCCTGGAGTACCCCTAGCGGGACCGGTAACTCCTACAATGAGCAGTTCTTC.

This clonotype showed up just a few times. The rearrangement joins TRBV4-2 to TRBJ2-3, with 12 bases that match TRBD2. This CDR3 comprises 20 residues. The germline V gene encodes CDR1 LGHNA and CDR2 YNFKEQ. The V and J ends lost 3 bases and 0 bases, in that order; junction bases with no gene match: 13. CDR3: CASSHEYPTSGRGSTDTQYF. The CDR3 DNA is TGTGCCAGCAGCCATGAATATCCGACTAGCGGGAGAGGTAGCACAGATACGCAGTATTTT.

This clonotype was counted at least ten times. The chain recombines TRBV28 with TRBJ1-5; D not certain. Between the trimmed V and J ends, which lost 6 bases and 0 bases, there was a span of 9 bases. This CDR3 contains 14 residues. The germline V gene encodes CDR1 MDHEN and CDR2 SYDVKM. Here the CDR3 DNA reads TGTGCCAGCAGGGAAATGGGTAGCAATCAGCCCCAGCATTTT. As protein: CASREMGSNQPQHF.

Details on this clonotype: Likely a read error: the CDR3 ends without its conserved phenylalanine or tryptophan. V and J are TRBV5-8 and TRBJ2-3; D may be TRBD1 (6 bases). CDR3 length: 17 amino acids. CDR1 SGHTS and CDR2 YDEGEE come from the germline V gene. The V gene lost 7 bases and the J gene lost 2 bases, with 23 bases spanning the gap. In DNA, the CDR3 is TGTGCCAGCGGGACAAGAGGACTGGCGGACCACACAGATACGCAGTATTGT. Protein sequence: CASGTRGLADHTDTQYC.

The gene calls are TRBV6-1 and TRBJ2-7; the D gene is possibly TRBD2 (6 bases). The V end lost 7 bases, the J end lost 6 bases, and 19 bases lay between the germline ends. The CDR3 spans 14 residues. Per germline, CDR1 MNHNS and CDR2 SASEGT. In nucleotides, the CDR3 is TGTGCCAGCACGGGGGACGGCTTAAACCGCGAGCAGTACTTC. Translation gives CASTGDGLNREQYF.

This clonotype was recorded at least ten times. The chain combines TRBV7-2 with TRBJ2-3; TRBD2 matches 10 bases. There are 16 residues in the CDR3. The V and J ends lost 5 bases and 2 bases, in that order; junction bases with no gene match: 7. Germline assignment: CDR1 SGHTA and CDR2 FQGNSA. The CDR3 loop is CASSTRTSGLTDTQYF. CDR3 coding DNA: TGTGCCAGCAGCACCCGGACTAGCGGTCTCACAGATACGCAGTATTTT.

This clonotype was seen a few times. The CDR3 sequence: CASTPRGGAPNEKLFF. CDR3 DNA sequence: TGTGCCAGCACCCCTCGGGGCGGAGCGCCTAATGAAAAACTGTTTTTT. The chain is built from TRBV5-7 and TRBJ1-4; weak D call: TRBD1 (5 bases). TRBV5-7 qualifies as an ORF whose function is uncertain. V lost 6 bases, J lost 3 bases, and 18 bases lay in between. This CDR3 spans 16 amino acids.

There are a few counts of this clonotype. The rearrangement uses TRBV10-2 and TRBJ1-2, with D possibly TRBD1 on 5 matching bases. The CDR3 has 13 amino acids. V shed 6 bases and J shed 3 bases, with 11 bases lying between them. CDR1 is WSHSY, CDR2 SAAADI, per germline. The CDR3 nucleotides are TGCGCCAGCAGATCGGTAGGGGACTATGGCTACACCTTC. Translated: CASRSVGDYGYTF.